This is a list of T cell receptor beta chains from one sample in a study of T-cell reconstitution after alpha-beta-depleted transplantation in children. TCRdb passed the PCR reads through MiXCR, listing each CDR3 protein once. The table shows roughly 570,000 distinct CDR3 sequences, with 20% to 30% occurring only once. Here the sequenced sample was PBMCs, taken before TCRalphabeta/CD19-depleted stem cell transplant. These receptors originate from a boy younger than two with Wiskott-Aldrich syndrome, due to receive a stem cell transplant. The CDR3 runs from the conserved cysteine through the conserved F or W. The D gene is left open where the match is weak. Expanded clones are given a class, and other clones once, few, many or no size at all.

j_call	v_call	d_call	clone_size	cdr3_aa	cdr3_nt
TRBJ2-2	TRBV5-4	.	few	CASSLGGSDTGELFF	TGTGCCAGCAGCTTGGGGGGGTCGGACACCGGGGAGCTGTTTTTT
TRBJ1-1	TRBV30	TRBD1	few	CAWSLWDRGLGEAFF	TGTGCCTGGAGTTTGTGGGACAGGGGGCTAGGTGAAGCTTTCTTT
TRBJ2-1	TRBV5-1	TRBD2	.	CASSLGLAGVFTYNEQFF	TGCGCCAGCAGCTTGGGACTAGCGGGAGTATTTACCTACAATGAGCAGTTCTTC
TRBJ1-3	TRBV6-5	.	.	CASSYRFSGNTIYF	TGTGCCAGCAGTTACAGGTTCTCTGGAAACACCATATATTTT
TRBJ2-1	TRBV5-1	TRBD1	.	CASSLVTGGLNEQFF	TGCGCCAGCAGCTTGGTCACAGGGGGCCTCAATGAGCAGTTCTTC
TRBJ2-2	TRBV7-9	.	few	CASTSVSGELFF	TGTGCCAGCACTTCAGTCTCCGGGGAGCTGTTTTTT
TRBJ2-1	TRBV11-2	.	.	CASSLGSIGRGDEQFF	TGTGCCAGCAGCTTAGGCAGCATTGGTAGGGGCGATGAGCAGTTCTTC
TRBJ1-5	TRBV10-3	.	few	CAISDRENQPQHF	TGTGCCATCAGTGACCGGGAAAATCAGCCCCAGCATTTT
TRBJ2-1	TRBV6-1	.	.	CASSGRSIQSYNEQFF	TGTGCCAGCAGCGGACGGTCTATACAGTCCTACAATGAGCAGTTCTTC
TRBJ2-1	TRBV20-1	TRBD1	.	CSAPGQGNEQFF	TGCAGTGCTCCGGGACAGGGGAATGAGCAGTTCTTC
TRBJ2-3	TRBV7-2	.	.	CASSDWRGLSTDTQYF	TGTGCCAGCAGCGACTGGCGAGGACTTAGCACAGATACGCAGTATTTT
TRBJ2-5	TRBV30	.	.	CAWAEAETQYF	TGTGCCTGGGCGGAGGCAGAGACCCAGTACTTC
TRBJ1-4	TRBV20-1	.	.	CSARQTFTDEKLFF	TGCAGTGCTAGACAGACTTTTACTGATGAAAAACTGTTTTTT
TRBJ2-7	TRBV5-1	.	few	CASSFQLSYEQYF	TGCGCCAGCAGCTTCCAACTTTCCTACGAGCAGTACTTC
TRBJ2-5	TRBV7-9	TRBD1	.	CASISTGGAETQYF	TGTGCCAGCATTTCTACAGGGGGCGCCGAGACCCAGTACTTC
TRBJ2-7	TRBV15	.	.	CATSRDYQLGSYEQYF	TGTGCCACCAGCAGAGATTATCAGCTGGGCTCCTACGAGCAGTACTTC
TRBJ2-2	TRBV5-1	TRBD2	few	CASSLVGTSGNTGELFF	TGCGCCAGCAGCTTGGTTGGGACTAGCGGGAACACCGGGGAGCTGTTTTTT
TRBJ2-7	TRBV20-1	TRBD2	.	CSARTGLAGGEQYF	TGCAGTGCCCGAACGGGACTAGCGGGAGGCGAGCAGTACTTC
TRBJ2-2	TRBV7-3	.	once	CASSLNTLTSAGELFF	TGTGCCAGCAGCCTAAATACGTTGACTTCGGCCGGGGAGCTGTTTTTT
TRBJ2-5	TRBV20-1	.	once	CSAREGRSRYQETQYF	TGCAGTGCTAGAGAAGGGAGGTCGCGGTACCAAGAGACCCAGTACTTC
TRBJ1-1	TRBV20-1	.	.	CSAFPGPSGSEAFF	TGCAGTGCCTTCCCCGGGCCCTCCGGTAGTGAAGCTTTCTTT
TRBJ2-7	TRBV20-1	.	few	CSARTASYEQYF	TGCAGTGCTCGGACGGCCTCCTACGAGCAGTACTTC
TRBJ2-3	TRBV20-1	.	.	CSARRLVDTDTQYF	TGCAGTGCTAGAAGGCTTGTGGACACAGATACGCAGTATTTT
TRBJ2-1	TRBV9	.	.	CASSVEVRDTEQFF	TGTGCCAGCAGCGTAGAAGTGAGGGACACTGAGCAGTTCTTC
TRBJ2-5	TRBV3-1	TRBD2	few	CASSQVGGVQETQYF	TGTGCCAGCAGCCAAGTTGGGGGGGTCCAAGAGACCCAGTACTTC
TRBJ1-3	TRBV12-3/TRBV12-4	.	few	CASSPTTPISGNTIYF	TGTGCCAGCAGTCCAACGACACCGATCTCTGGAAACACCATATATTTT
TRBJ2-4	TRBV29-1	.	few	CSVEDPRGRRIQYF	TGCAGCGTTGAAGATCCCAGGGGTCGGCGCATTCAGTACTTC
TRBJ2-3	TRBV20-1	TRBD2	few	CSAPPLAPDTQYF	TGCAGTGCGCCTCCACTAGCGCCAGATACGCAGTATTTT
TRBJ2-1	TRBV29-1	TRBD2	.	CSGTSGINEQFF	TGCAGCGGGACTAGCGGGATCAATGAGCAGTTCTTC
TRBJ2-1	TRBV11-2	TRBD2	.	CASSQLGLAGVWPYNEQFF	TGTGCCAGCAGCCAATTGGGACTAGCGGGAGTTTGGCCCTACAATGAGCAGTTCTTC
TRBJ2-3	TRBV20-1	.	few	CSAPRKYNTDTQYF	TGCAGTGCTCCGAGGAAGTATAACACAGATACGCAGTATTTT
TRBJ1-2	TRBV5-1	.	few	CASSLRDEGGYTF	TGCGCCAGCAGCCTCCGGGACGAAGGCGGCTACACCTTC
TRBJ1-3	TRBV6-1	.	.	CASRRFSGNTIYF	TGTGCCAGCAGGCGTTTCTCTGGAAACACCATATATTTT
TRBJ2-1	TRBV27	TRBD1	few	CASRDRSNNEQFF	TGTGCCAGCAGGGACAGGTCCAACAATGAGCAGTTCTTC
TRBJ2-3	TRBV20-1	.	.	CSAPTTDTQYF	TGCAGTGCTCCAACCACAGATACGCAGTATTTT
TRBJ2-1	TRBV12-3/TRBV12-4	TRBD2	once	CASSWGLAAPNEQFF	TGTGCCAGCAGTTGGGGACTAGCGGCCCCCAATGAGCAGTTCTTC
TRBJ2-1	TRBV4-1	TRBD2	few	CASSQETSGSVDEQFF	TGCGCCAGCAGCCAAGAGACTAGCGGGAGTGTTGATGAGCAGTTCTTC
TRBJ2-7	TRBV20-1	TRBD1	few	CSARDLRGQSSYEQYF	TGCAGTGCTAGAGATCTCAGGGGACAGAGCTCCTACGAGCAGTACTTC
TRBJ2-1	TRBV25-1	.	few	CATRGVGEQFF	TGTGCGACCAGGGGGGTGGGAGAGCAGTTCTTC
TRBJ2-1	TRBV20-1	TRBD2	few	CSASVGRAGLRNEQFF	TGCAGTGCTAGCGTGGGCCGAGCGGGGTTGCGCAATGAGCAGTTCTTC
TRBJ2-1	TRBV5-1	TRBD2	few	CASNIAGGYNEQFF	TGCGCCAGCAACATAGCGGGAGGCTACAATGAGCAGTTCTTC
TRBJ2-4	TRBV15	.	few	CATSRERSNIQYF	TGTGCCACCAGCAGAGAACGTTCGAACATTCAGTACTTC
TRBJ2-2	TRBV5-1	.	few	CASSLGLRADGELFF	TGCGCCAGCAGCTTGGGGCTCCGAGCGGACGGGGAGCTGTTTTTT
TRBJ2-2	TRBV29-1	.	.	CSVGVYHTGELFF	TGCAGCGTTGGGGTCTACCACACCGGGGAGCTGTTTTTT
TRBJ2-7	TRBV18	TRBD1	.	CASSSRDRGKREQYF	TGTGCCAGCTCATCCCGGGACAGGGGGAAGCGCGAGCAGTACTTC
TRBJ2-2	TRBV5-6	.	.	CASSIRVTITNTGELFF	TGTGCCAGCAGCATCCGGGTGACAATAACGAACACCGGGGAGCTGTTTTTT